Each of the 23 T cell receptor beta chains below was sequenced from the same sample in a study of PD-L1 blockade in urothelial cancer (dated by TCRdb to between 2016 and 2019). According to the study, the label for this sample's time point signals: pretreatment peripheral blood. The method behind the library was the immunoSEQ multiplex PCR assay. Not all clones reach the TCRdb copy of this immuneACCESS table, which keeps in-frame sequences only. Checked studies attribute under half of the gap to unresolved V genes and leave the rest unexplained. Present in this sample are tens of thousands of clones, about 81% of which were seen just once. The ten largest make up roughly 1.6% of the sample. Material: PBMCs, obtained around atezolizumab (anti-PD-L1) treatment. All receptors come from a man between 65 and 80 years old with urothelial cancer.

This sequence joins TRBV28 and TRBJ1-1; a weak D match, TRBD1 (6 bases). Between the trimmed V and J ends, which lost 5 bases and 7 bases, there was a span of 23 bases. The CDR3 runs to 16 residues. Germline lookup yields CDR1 MDHEN and CDR2 SYDVKM. Here the CDR3 reads CASSIGSPGKGDEAFF. In nucleotides, the CDR3 is TGTGCCAGCAGTATAGGAAGCCCAGGGAAGGGGGATGAAGCTTTCTTT.

This chain uses TRBV11-3 with TRBJ1-1, with 9 nucleotides matching TRBD1. CDR1 is SGHNT, CDR2 YENEEA, per germline. The CDR3 length is 14 residues. The V and J ends lost 4 bases and 1 base, in that order; junction bases with no gene match: 1. Here the CDR3 reads CASSWGQGNTEAFF. Written as DNA, the CDR3 is TGTGCCAGCAGCTGGGGACAGGGGAACACTGAAGCTTTCTTT.

CDR3 in amino acids: CASSLRGSGGRAHEQFF. As DNA, the CDR3 is TGTGCCAGCAGCTTGAGGGGGTCGGGCGGGAGGGCCCATGAGCAGTTCTTC. This chain connects TRBV5-4 to TRBJ2-1; the match to TRBD2 covers 9 bases. Trimming cost V 1 base and J 8 bases; bases outside gene matches: 13. CDR1 is SGHNT, CDR2 YYREEE, per germline (reference sequence). The CDR3 length is 17 residues.

This clone was detected once. The gene calls are TRBV10-3 and TRBJ2-5, with 7 bases matching TRBD2. This CDR3 is built from 15 residues. With 0 bases clipped from V and 3 bases from J, the junction kept 4 bases outside the gene matches. CDR1 is ENHRY, CDR2 SYGVKD, per germline. CDR3 region: CAISESTRGEETQYF. CDR3 DNA sequence: TGTGCCATCAGTGAGTCGACTCGGGGGGAAGAGACCCAGTACTTC.

The V gene is TRBV5-5, the J gene TRBJ1-5; D possibly corresponds to TRBD1 (5 bases). This CDR3 comprises 14 residues. Germline-derived CDR1 and CDR2 are SGHKS and YYEKEE (reference sequence). Deletions cut 3 bases from V and 1 base from J, with 8 bases between. The CDR3 loop is CASSSGFSNQPQHF. CDR3 DNA sequence: TGTGCCAGCAGCTCAGGGTTCAGCAATCAGCCCCAGCATTTT.

The V gene is TRBV4-2, the J gene TRBJ2-3; D is uncertain. The CDR3 extends over 13 amino acids. Trimming removed 1 base at V and 6 bases at J, with 8 bases between. From germline, CDR1 is LGHNA and CDR2 YNFKEQ. The DNA of the CDR3 is TGTGCCAGCAGCCAAGGGAAAGCGGATACGCAGTATTTT. Encoded protein: CASSQGKADTQYF.

V gene TRBV11-2 combines with J gene TRBJ2-3; 9 bases are shared with TRBD2. CDR1 SGHAT and CDR2 FQNNGV come from the germline V gene. The V segment lost 4 bases and the J segment 4 bases; nucleotides outside the gene matches: 6. This CDR3 comprises 15 residues. CDR3 loop: CASSYSGSFADTQYF. In nucleotides, the CDR3 is TGTGCCAGCAGCTATAGCGGGAGTTTCGCAGATACGCAGTATTTT.

This clone was counted only a few times. The chain couples TRBV28 to TRBJ2-7; maybe TRBD1 (6 bases). This CDR3 region has 16 residues. The ends were cut back, 5 bases at V and 5 bases at J, with 22 bases in the middle. Germline V lookup: CDR1 MDHEN, CDR2 SYDVKM. CDR3 in amino acids: CASSLLRGQTYDEQYF. CDR3 bases: TGTGCCAGCAGTCTGCTGAGAGGACAGACATATGACGAGCAGTACTTC.

This clone was picked up one time. The chain carries TRBV20-1 and TRBJ2-3; a possible D gene is TRBD2 (6 bases). The length of the CDR3 is 11 residues. CDR1 DFQATT and CDR2 SNEGSKA come from the germline V gene (reference sequence). V lost 6 bases and J 9 bases, leaving 13 bases between the germline ends. CDR3 protein: CSAPWAGTQYF. As DNA, the CDR3 is TGCAGTGCCCCCTGGGCGGGGACGCAGTATTTT.

The chain links TRBV28 to TRBJ2-7; 8 nucleotides agree with TRBD1. The CDR3 is 14 amino acids. Germline CDR1 reads MDHEN; CDR2 reads SYDVKM. V gave up 6 bases and J gave up 0 bases; unmatched junction bases: 4. The chain's CDR3 is CASSLTGGSYEQYF. The CDR3 nucleotides are TGTGCCAGCAGCCTCACAGGGGGCTCCTACGAGCAGTACTTC.

This clone was counted a single time. The chain uses TRBV5-8 and TRBJ1-2; D is ambiguous. The CDR3 length is 15 residues. Per germline, CDR1 SGHTS and CDR2 YDEGEE. V lost 0 bases and J 4 bases, leaving 13 bases between the germline ends. The CDR3 region has the DNA TGTGCCAGCAGCTTGGTCGGAACGGGAGCCTATGGCTACACCTTC. This sequence encodes CASSLVGTGAYGYTF.

This chain links TRBV21-1 with TRBJ1-2; the D call in the table, TRBD1, was not verified against the DNA. TRBV21-1 is a known pseudogene. The CDR3 contains 17 residues. In DNA form, the CDR3 reads TGTGCCAGCAGCAACTCCCAGCTTAGACGACAGACCTATGGCTACACCTTC. Translated, it gives CASSNSQLRRQTYGYTF.

The gene calls are TRBV7-8 and TRBJ2-1; weak D call: TRBD2 (6 bases). V gave up 1 base and J gave up 7 bases, with 17 bases separating them. This CDR3 spans 16 amino acids. CDR1 is SGHVS, CDR2 FQNEAQ, per germline. In DNA, the CDR3 is TGTGCCAGCAGCTTAGGTCGCGGGACCCTCCAGAATGAGCAGTTCTTC. It encodes CASSLGRGTLQNEQFF.

The rearrangement joins TRBV19 to TRBJ2-1, with TRBD1 matching over 7 bases. After removal of 2 bases from V and 2 bases from J, the junction contained 9 bases not matched to a gene. The CDR3 is 17 residues long. Germline V gene lookup returns CDR1 LNHDA and CDR2 SQIVND (reference sequence). CDR3 DNA: TGTGCCAGTAGTATACGCCCCGGGGACAGCACCTACAATGAGCAGTTCTTC. It is translated as CASSIRPGDSTYNEQFF.

The chain couples TRBV6-6 to TRBJ1-3, with no clear D. Germline assignment: CDR1 MNHNY and CDR2 SVGAGI (reference sequence). V was cut by 7 bases and J by 4 bases, with 5 bases left in between. The CDR3 covers 11 residues. The CDR3 DNA reads as TGTGCCAGCAATCAGGGAAACACCATATATTTT. This encodes CASNQGNTIYF.

The J gene is TRBJ1-1, the V gene TRBV18; D unclear. V was pared by 3 bases and J by 3 bases, with 14 bases between. The CDR3 totals 15 residues. CDR1 is KGHSH, CDR2 LQKENI, per germline. CDR3 region: CASSPIGSGDTEAFF. In nucleotides, the CDR3 is TGTGCCAGCTCACCGATTGGCAGCGGGGACACTGAAGCTTTCTTT.

The rearrangement joins TRBV7-6 to TRBJ1-1; TRBD1 might be the D (6 bases). CDR3 length: 15 amino acids. Germline V gene sequence: CDR1 SGHVS, CDR2 FNYEAQ. V lost 2 bases and J 1 base, leaving 11 bases between the germline ends. CDR3 in amino acids: CASSLSQGRNTEAFF. DNA of the CDR3: TGTGCCAGCAGCTTATCGCAGGGGCGGAACACTGAAGCTTTCTTT. Full variable domain (rest looked up from reference TRBV7-6 and TRBJ1-1): GAGVSQSPRYKVTKRGQDVALRCDPISGHVSLYWYRQALGQGPEFLTYFNYEAQQDKSGLPNDRFSAERPEGSISTLTIQRTEQRDSAMYRCASSLSQGRNTEAFFGQGTRLTVV.

This clone appeared once. The rearrangement uses TRBV7-2 and TRBJ2-7; TRBD1 matches at 7 bases. The V gene end was trimmed by 6 bases and the J gene end by 4 bases; junction bases not matched to a gene: 12. This CDR3 comprises 15 residues. The germline CDR1 and CDR2 sequences are SGHTA and FQGNSA. The CDR3 spells CASSPERDRLYEQYF. CDR3 nucleotide sequence: TGTGCCAGCAGTCCAGAGAGGGACAGACTTTACGAGCAGTACTTC. The whole variable domain, remainder taken from reference TRBV7-2 and TRBJ2-7, is GAGVSQSPSNKVTEKGKDVELRCDPISGHTALYWYRQSLGQGLEFLIYFQGNSAPDKSGLPSDRFSAERTGGSVSTLTIQRTQQEDSAVYLCASSPERDRLYEQYFGPGTRLTVT.

CDR3 in amino acids: CASKAGTGGYEQYF. The CDR3 coding sequence is TGTGCCAGCAAAGCCGGGACAGGGGGGTACGAGCAGTACTTC. The chain joins TRBV6-1 to TRBJ2-7, with 11 positions matching TRBD1. The CDR3 covers 14 residues. Germline CDR1 is MNHNS and CDR2 is SASEGT. The trim removed 7 bases at V and 4 bases at J, leaving 6 bases unmatched.

CDR3 amino acids: CASSLSSNQPQHF. CDR3 bases: TGTGCCAGCAGCCTGTCCTCTAATCAGCCCCAGCATTTT. This chain uses TRBV5-6 with TRBJ1-5; D call uncertain. Germline values: CDR1 SGHDT, CDR2 YYEEEE. Trimming shortened V by 4 bases and J by 4 bases, and 9 bases separated the two germline ends. This CDR3 has 13 amino acids. The variable domain in full, completed from reference TRBV5-6 and TRBJ1-5, reads DAGVTQSPTHLIKTRGQQVTLRCSPKSGHDTVSWYQQALGQGPQFIFQYYEEEERQRGNFPDRFSGHQFPNYSSELNVNALLLGDSALYLCASSLSSNQPQHFGDGTRLSIL.

This chain joins TRBV4-3 and TRBJ2-2, with 8 bases aligning to TRBD1. The CDR3 has 13 residues. V dropped 4 bases and J dropped 9; count of bases not matched to a gene: 4. Germline V CDR1 and CDR2: LGHNA, YSLEER. The CDR3 DNA is TGCGCCAGCAGCCCAGGACAGGGATGGGAGCTGTTTTTT. This sequence encodes CASSPGQGWELFF.

The chain uses TRBV28 and TRBJ1-1, with D possibly being TRBD1 (6 bases). The V and J ends lost 5 bases and 5 bases respectively, with 15 bases between them. The CDR3 runs 14 residues. CDR1 and CDR2 from the germline V gene are MDHEN and SYDVKM. CDR3 protein: CASSIRGLWTEAFF. CDR3 in DNA: TGTGCCAGCAGTATCAGGGGATTGTGGACTGAAGCTTTCTTT.

V is TRBV14 and J is TRBJ2-7, with 13 nucleotides matching TRBD2. The CDR3 totals 20 residues. Germline V CDR1 and CDR2: SGHDN, FVKESK. With 9 bases clipped from V and 3 bases from J, the junction kept 23 bases outside the gene matches. CDR3 coding DNA: TGTGCCAGAAACCGCAGACCTTTCACCGGGACTAGCGGGACCCACTACGAGCAGTACTTC. It encodes CARNRRPFTGTSGTHYEQYF.